These 9 T cell receptor beta chains originate from one sample sequenced in a study of regulatory T cells in long-lasting Graves disease. Noted time point: persistent/refractory GD, antithyroid drugs over 5 years with positive TRAb. PBMC-extracted RNA yielded the TCR library. Combining iRepertoire HTBI primers with Arm-PCR of CDR3 regions, the authors built TCR beta libraries. Each CDR3 protein is one row after TCRdb ran MiXCR on the multiplex PCR reads. Among under 450,000 distinct CDR3 sequences listed, around 23% were seen once. The sample here was peripheral blood mononuclear cells (PBMCs), taken when the disease was refractory, from a patient treated with antithyroid drugs. Every receptor here comes from a middle-aged woman with Graves disease.

The rearrangement links TRBV7-9 to TRBJ2-7; 7 bases map to TRBD1. The length of the CDR3 is 14 residues. In germline, CDR1 is SEHNR, CDR2 FQNEAQ (reference sequence). With 5 bases clipped from V and 4 bases from J, the junction kept 8 bases outside the gene matches. The CDR3 reads CASSLTGDIYEQYF. The CDR3 region has the DNA TGTGCCAGCAGCCTTACAGGGGACATATACGAGCAGTACTTC.

This clonotype appeared many times. In this CDR3 the conserved last residue, phenylalanine or tryptophan, is missing, so a read error is likely. The DNA is omitted, as the CDR3 cannot be located on it reliably, and the CDR3 follows TCRdb's listing. CDR3 amino acids: CASSLTRPI. This sequence joins TRBV28 and TRBJ2-2. In germline, CDR1 is MDHEN, CDR2 SYDVKM. The CDR3 is made up of 9 amino acids, end residues included.

This chain joins TRBV9 and TRBJ1-1; D call uncertain. This CDR3 contains 16 residues. Trimming took 0 bases from V and 0 from J, leaving 12 bases between them. The germline V gene encodes CDR1 SGDLS and CDR2 YYNGEE. CDR3 loop: CASSVAPGIMNTEAFF. For the CDR3, the DNA is TGTGCCAGCAGCGTAGCTCCGGGTATCATGAACACTGAAGCTTTCTTT.

This clonotype was detected a few times. The gene calls are TRBV15 and TRBJ2-7; 9 bases are a match to TRBD2. The germline V gene has CDR1 LNHNV and CDR2 YYDKDF (reference sequence). The V segment lost 0 bases and the J segment 3 bases; nucleotides outside the gene matches: 15. The CDR3 contains 19 residues. CDR3 residues: CATSRDGVAGVGSSYEQYF. In DNA form, the CDR3 reads TGTGCCACCAGCAGAGATGGGGTAGCGGGAGTTGGTAGTAGCTACGAGCAGTACTTC.

The chain combines TRBV7-8 with TRBJ2-7, with D perhaps matching TRBD2 (6 bases). Trimming stripped 1 base from V and 2 bases from J, with 12 bases between. The CDR3 is 15 amino acids. From germline, CDR1 is SGHVS and CDR2 FQNEAQ. The CDR3 protein is CASSLGAGRTYEQYF. The CDR3 region has the DNA TGTGCCAGCAGCTTAGGTGCGGGACGGACCTACGAGCAGTACTTC.

This clonotype was counted many times. This chain joins TRBV28 and TRBJ2-7; 11 nucleotides match TRBD1. V lost 8 bases, J lost 4 bases, and 7 bases stayed unmatched. The CDR3 is 14 amino acids. The germline CDR1 and CDR2 sequences are MDHEN and SYDVKM. The CDR3 sequence is CASLTGQGAYEQYF. The CDR3 DNA reads as TGTGCCAGCCTAACTGGACAGGGGGCTTACGAGCAGTACTTC.

This clonotype came up many times. The gene calls are TRBV6-5 and TRBJ1-2; D is perhaps TRBD1 (5 bases). The CDR3 runs 16 residues. Trimming pared 2 bases from V and 5 bases from J, leaving 18 bases between. Per germline, CDR1 MNHEY and CDR2 SVGAGI. CDR3 coding DNA: TGTGCCAGCAGTTACCATCGGGACTCAACTCGTTATGGCTACACCTTC. It is translated as CASSYHRDSTRYGYTF.

This clonotype was seen a handful of times. The chain combines TRBV20-1 with TRBJ1-1; TRBD1 is a possible D gene (5 bases). This CDR3 has 14 residues. Trimming shortened V by 0 bases and J by 8 bases, and 16 bases separated the two germline ends. Germline V gives CDR1 DFQATT, CDR2 SNEGSKA (reference sequence). CDR3 sequence reads: CSARDLSGSEEAFF. The CDR3 bases are TGCAGTGCTAGAGATCTCTCAGGGTCGGAAGAAGCTTTCTTT.

This clonotype showed up just once. The chain recombines TRBV13 with TRBJ2-5; TRBD2 matches at 13 bases. This CDR3 contains 16 residues. V shed 5 bases and J 5 bases; nucleotides not matched to a gene: 8. Germline CDR1 is PRHDT and CDR2 is FYEKMQ (reference sequence). The CDR3 sequence: CASSIGLAGVRETQYF. The CDR3 nucleotides read TGTGCCAGCAGCATCGGACTAGCGGGAGTCAGGGAGACCCAGTACTTC.